The present T cell receptor beta chain was sequenced within a study of control samples from healthy donors and cancer patients. Sequencing used immunoSEQ multiplex PCR; TCRdb keeps in-frame clones, though not all of them. This table holds fewer than 80,000 clones, almost 90% found once. V lost 4 bases to trimming and J lost 5 bases, with 11 bases between them. Germline CDR1 LGHDT, CDR2 YNNKEL (reference sequence). This CDR3 comprises 14 residues. Sequenced input: PBMCs. The sequence was obtained from a man in his sixties with colorectal cancer. This sequence joins TRBV3-1 (or the pseudogene TRBV3-2) and TRBJ2-2; a possible D gene is TRBD2 (6 bases). This CDR3 reads CASSPGRGTGELFF. DNA for the CDR3: TGTGCCAGCAGCCCCGGACGGGGGACCGGGGAGCTGTTTTTT.